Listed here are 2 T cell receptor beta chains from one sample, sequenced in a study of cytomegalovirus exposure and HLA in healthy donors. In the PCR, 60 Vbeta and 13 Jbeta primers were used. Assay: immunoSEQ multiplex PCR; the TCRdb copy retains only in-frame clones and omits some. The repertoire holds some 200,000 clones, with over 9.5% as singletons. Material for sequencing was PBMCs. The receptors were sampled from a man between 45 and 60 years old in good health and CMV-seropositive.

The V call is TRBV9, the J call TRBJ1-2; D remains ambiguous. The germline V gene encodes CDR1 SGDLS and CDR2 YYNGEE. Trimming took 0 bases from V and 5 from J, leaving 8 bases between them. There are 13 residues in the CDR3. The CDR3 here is CASSVVAGYGYTF. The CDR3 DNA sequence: TGTGCCAGCAGCGTAGTAGCGGGATATGGCTACACCTTC. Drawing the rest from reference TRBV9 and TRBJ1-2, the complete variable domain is DSGVTQTPKHLITATGQRVTLRCSPRSGDLSVYWYQQSLDQGLQFLIQYYNGEERAKGNILERFSAQQFPDLHSELNLSSLELGDSALYFCASSVVAGYGYTFGSGTRLTVV.

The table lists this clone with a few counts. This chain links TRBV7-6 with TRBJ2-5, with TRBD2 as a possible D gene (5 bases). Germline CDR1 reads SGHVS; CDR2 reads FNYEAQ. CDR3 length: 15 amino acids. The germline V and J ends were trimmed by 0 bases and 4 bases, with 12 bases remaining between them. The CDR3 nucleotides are TGTGCCAGCAGCTTAGCTACTAGGCTGTTAGAGACCCAGTACTTC. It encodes CASSLATRLLETQYF.